This T cell receptor (beta chain) is drawn from a study of CD8 T cells in ankylosing spondylitis. The study's findings and limits: Peripheral blood samples showed relatively rare disease-linked clones, and these clones were CD8+. Typical of ankylosing spondylitis blood, it appeared, was a TCR beta motif of roughly eight highly homologous variants. Some motif variants had been reported before (in reactive arthritis synovial fluid and blood). Significantly higher representation of disease-linked clones was reported for matched ankylosing spondylitis synovial fluid.

Worth noting for this clonotype: The antigen is not known.

Library preparation for TCR beta used quantitative 5'-RACE with molecular barcodes. One entry per CDR3 protein results from TCRdb running MiXCR on the 5' RACE reads. Of roughly 450,000 distinct CDR3 sequences listed, roughly 27% are singletons. Sequencing was performed on blood, either unsorted or a sorted T cell fraction (not recorded which). The clonotype was recovered from a male donor with ankylosing spondylitis.

CDR3 sequence: CAWSVNTGELFF. CDR3 DNA: TGTGCCTGGAGTGTAAACACCGGGGAGCTGTTTTTT. The rearrangement uses TRBV30 and TRBJ2-2; D gene unclear. Germline V gene data show CDR1 as GTSNPN and CDR2 as SVGIG (reference sequence). CDR3 size: 12 residues. V lost 0 bases to trimming and J lost 2 bases, with 1 base between them.